The 6 T cell receptor beta chains reported below all come from one sample, sequenced in a study of OX40 agonist ivuxolimab in advanced cancers. Sequencing used immunoSEQ multiplex PCR; TCRdb keeps in-frame clones, though not all of them. The table shows tens of thousands of clones, with roughly 90% occurring only once. Here the sequenced sample was CD4+ or CD8+ T cells sorted from blood, taken in a trial of the OX40 agonist ivuxolimab. These receptors were taken from an adult with an advanced solid tumor such as melanoma, head and neck, liver or kidney cancer.

This clone was seen a single time. V usage is TRBV9 and J usage is TRBJ1-1; D is unresolved. V lost 0 bases and J lost 1, with 10 bases in between. The CDR3 is made up of 15 amino acids. Germline CDR1 is SGDLS and CDR2 is YYNGEE. CDR3 residues: CASSVGRSGNTEAFF. DNA of the CDR3: TGTGCCAGCAGCGTAGGGCGGTCGGGGAACACTGAAGCTTTCTTT.

This clone was detected a few times. The V gene is TRBV4-1, the J gene TRBJ1-2; no definite D call. Germline loops: CDR1 MGHRA, CDR2 YSYEKL. The CDR3 is made up of 15 amino acids. Trimming pared 1 base from V and 2 bases from J, leaving 11 bases between. CDR3 loop: CASSQVEDGNYGYTF. CDR3 DNA: TGCGCCAGCAGCCAAGTGGAGGACGGGAACTATGGCTACACCTTC.

V usage is TRBV5-6 and J usage is TRBJ1-6; D perhaps matches TRBD1 (5 bases). Germline V CDR1 and CDR2: SGHDT, YYEEEE. The V gene lost 0 bases and the J gene lost 7 bases, with 8 bases spanning the gap. CDR3 length: 14 amino acids. Here the CDR3 DNA reads TGTGCCAGCAGCTTGGAGGCAGGGAATTCACCCCTCCACTTT. The encoded protein is CASSLEAGNSPLHF.

This clone was observed at least ten times. CDR3 sequence: CASSPGPNYGYTF. CDR3 sequence (DNA): TGCGCCAGCAGTCCAGGGCCTAACTATGGCTACACCTTC. The V gene is TRBV4-1, the J gene TRBJ1-2, with D perhaps matching TRBD1 (5 bases). Trimming stripped 6 bases from V and 0 bases from J, with 8 bases between. The germline gives CDR1 MGHRA, CDR2 YSYEKL. The CDR3 is 13 residues long.

This rearrangement joins TRBV4-2 to TRBJ2-1; TRBD2 is a possible D gene (5 bases). Looked up from germline, CDR1 is LGHNA and CDR2 is YNFKEQ. CDR3 length equals 16 residues. With 3 bases removed from V and 8 bases from J, the gap between germline ends came to 20 bases. The CDR3 sequence: CASSQNLGNPLDEQFF. Written as DNA, the CDR3 is TGTGCCAGCAGCCAGAACCTCGGGAACCCACTGGATGAGCAGTTCTTC.

The V call is TRBV4-1, the J call TRBJ2-7; TRBD2 is a possible D gene (6 bases). This CDR3 is 14 amino acids long. V lost 4 bases and J lost 6, with 16 bases in between. CDR1 and CDR2 from the germline V gene are MGHRA and YSYEKL. The CDR3 region is CASSPTSLKGEQYF. As DNA, the CDR3 is TGCGCCAGCAGCCCGACTAGTTTGAAGGGCGAGCAGTACTTC.